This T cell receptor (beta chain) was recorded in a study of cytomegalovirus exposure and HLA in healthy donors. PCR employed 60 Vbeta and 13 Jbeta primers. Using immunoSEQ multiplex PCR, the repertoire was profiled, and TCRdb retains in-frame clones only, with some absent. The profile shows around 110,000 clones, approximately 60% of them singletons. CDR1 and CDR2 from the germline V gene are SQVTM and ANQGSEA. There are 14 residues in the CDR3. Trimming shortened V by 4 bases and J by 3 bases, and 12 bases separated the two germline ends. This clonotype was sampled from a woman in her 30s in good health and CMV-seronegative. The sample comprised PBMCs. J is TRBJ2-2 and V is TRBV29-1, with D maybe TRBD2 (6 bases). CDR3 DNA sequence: TGCAGCGTTGCCCGGGGACTCTACACCGGGGAGCTGTTTTTT. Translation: CSVARGLYTGELFF.